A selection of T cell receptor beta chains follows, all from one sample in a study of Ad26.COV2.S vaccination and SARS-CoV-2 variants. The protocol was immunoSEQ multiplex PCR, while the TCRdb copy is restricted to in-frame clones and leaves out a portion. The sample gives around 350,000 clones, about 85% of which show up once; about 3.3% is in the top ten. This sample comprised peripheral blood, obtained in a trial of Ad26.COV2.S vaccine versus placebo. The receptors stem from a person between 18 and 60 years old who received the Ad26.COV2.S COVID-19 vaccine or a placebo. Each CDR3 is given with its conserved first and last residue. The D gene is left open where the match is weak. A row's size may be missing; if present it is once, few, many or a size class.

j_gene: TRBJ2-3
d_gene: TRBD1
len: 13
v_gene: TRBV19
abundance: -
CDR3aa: CASRTGGTDTQYF
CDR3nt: TGTGCCAGTAGGACAGGGGGCACAGATACGCAGTATTTT

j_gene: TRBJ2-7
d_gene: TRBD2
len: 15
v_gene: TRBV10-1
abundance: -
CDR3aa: CASSEVASGGYEQYF
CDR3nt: TGCGCCAGCAGTGAGGTGGCTAGCGGGGGTTACGAGCAGTACTTC

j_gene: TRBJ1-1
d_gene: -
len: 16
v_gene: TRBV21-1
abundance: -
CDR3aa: CASSEGNRGQDTEAFF
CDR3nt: TGTGCCAGCAGCGAGGGAAACAGGGGGCAGGACACTGAAGCTTTCTTT

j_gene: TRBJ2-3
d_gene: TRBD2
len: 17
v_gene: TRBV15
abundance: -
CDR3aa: CATSSVPSGANTDTQYF
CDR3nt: TGTGCCACCAGCAGCGTTCCTAGCGGGGCTAACACAGATACGCAGTATTTT

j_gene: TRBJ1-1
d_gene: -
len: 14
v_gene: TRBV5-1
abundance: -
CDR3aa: CASSFSSGALEAFF
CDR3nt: TGCGCCAGCAGCTTTTCCAGTGGTGCGCTTGAAGCTTTCTTT

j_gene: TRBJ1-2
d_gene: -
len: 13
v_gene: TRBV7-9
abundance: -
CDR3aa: CASSLLGAYGYTF
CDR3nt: TGTGCCAGCAGCTTACTAGGGGCCTATGGCTACACCTTC

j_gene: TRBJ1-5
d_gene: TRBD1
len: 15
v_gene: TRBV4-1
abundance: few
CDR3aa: CASSQDGQGLQPQHF
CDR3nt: TGCGCCAGCAGCCAGGACGGACAGGGGCTCCAGCCCCAGCATTTT

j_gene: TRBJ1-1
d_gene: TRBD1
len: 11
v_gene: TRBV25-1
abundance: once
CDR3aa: CASGTGVEAFF
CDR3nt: TGTGCCAGCGGGACAGGGGTTGAAGCTTTCTTT

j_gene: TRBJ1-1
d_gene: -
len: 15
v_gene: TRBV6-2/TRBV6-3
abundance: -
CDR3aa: CASSSWASNRRGAFF
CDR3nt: TGTGCCAGCAGTTCCTGGGCGAGTAACCGAAGAGGAGCTTTCTTT

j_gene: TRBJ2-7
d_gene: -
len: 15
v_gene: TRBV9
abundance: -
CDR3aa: CASSSEGRGRNEQYF
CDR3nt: TGTGCCAGCAGCTCAGAGGGGCGGGGCCGTAACGAGCAGTACTTC

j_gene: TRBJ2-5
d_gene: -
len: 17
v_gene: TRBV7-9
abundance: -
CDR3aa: CASSLDPHKGREETQYF
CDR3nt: TGTGCCAGCAGCTTAGATCCGCACAAGGGGCGAGAAGAGACCCAGTACTTC

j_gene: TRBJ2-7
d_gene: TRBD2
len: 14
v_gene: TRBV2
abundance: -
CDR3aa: CASRRLTSFSEQYF
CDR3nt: TGTGCCAGCAGGAGATTGACTAGCTTTTCCGAGCAGTACTTC

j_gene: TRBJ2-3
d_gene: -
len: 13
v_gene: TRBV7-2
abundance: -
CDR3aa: CASSLAGGDTQYF
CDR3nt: TGTGCCAGCAGCTTAGCGGGAGGAGATACGCAGTATTTT

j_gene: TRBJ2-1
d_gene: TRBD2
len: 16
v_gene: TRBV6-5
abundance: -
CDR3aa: CASSYSSGTTYNEQFF
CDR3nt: TGTGCCAGCAGTTACTCGAGTGGGACTACTTACAATGAGCAGTTCTTC

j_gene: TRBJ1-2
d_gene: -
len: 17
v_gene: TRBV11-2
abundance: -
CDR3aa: CASSLDRVQSVNYGYTF
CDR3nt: TGTGCCAGCAGCTTAGATCGAGTTCAGTCAGTTAACTATGGCTACACCTTC

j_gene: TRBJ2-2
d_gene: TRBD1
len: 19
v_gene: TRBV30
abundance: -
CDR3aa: CAWRGPGQGYASNTGELFF
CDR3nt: TGTGCCTGGAGGGGACCCGGACAGGGGTACGCTTCGAACACCGGGGAGCTGTTTTTT

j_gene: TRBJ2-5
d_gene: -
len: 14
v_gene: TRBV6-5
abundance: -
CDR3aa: CASNSVVGQETQYF
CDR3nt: TGTGCCAGCAATTCTGTTGTGGGGCAAGAGACCCAGTACTTC

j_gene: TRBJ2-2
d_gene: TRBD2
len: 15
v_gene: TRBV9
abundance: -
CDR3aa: CASSDRTSGGLELFF
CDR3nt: TGTGCCAGCAGCGACCGGACTAGCGGGGGTTTGGAGCTGTTTTTT

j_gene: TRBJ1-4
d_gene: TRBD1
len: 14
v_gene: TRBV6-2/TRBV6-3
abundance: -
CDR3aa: CASSYQGAGEKLFF
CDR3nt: TGTGCCAGCAGTTACCAGGGGGCTGGTGAAAAACTGTTTTTT

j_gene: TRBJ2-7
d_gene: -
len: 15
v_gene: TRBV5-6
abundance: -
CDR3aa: CASSLGAFSSYEQYF
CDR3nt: TGTGCCAGCAGCTTGGGAGCTTTTAGCTCCTACGAGCAGTACTTC

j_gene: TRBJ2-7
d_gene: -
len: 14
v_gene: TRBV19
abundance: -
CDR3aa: CASSPTWTSYEQYF
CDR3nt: TGTGCCAGTAGTCCCACCTGGACCAGTTACGAGCAGTACTTC

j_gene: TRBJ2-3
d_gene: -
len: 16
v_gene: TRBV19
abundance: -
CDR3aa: CASSALTGASTDTQYF
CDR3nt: TGTGCCAGTAGCGCCCTGACAGGAGCTAGCACAGATACGCAGTATTTT

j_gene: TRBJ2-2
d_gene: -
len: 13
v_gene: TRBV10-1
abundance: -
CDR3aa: CASSGENTGELFF
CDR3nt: TGCGCCAGCAGCGGTGAGAACACCGGGGAGCTGTTTTTT

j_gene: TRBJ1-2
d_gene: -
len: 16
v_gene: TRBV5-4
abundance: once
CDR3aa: CASSARSEPANYGYTF
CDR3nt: TGTGCCAGCAGCGCGCGTTCAGAACCAGCTAACTATGGCTACACCTTC

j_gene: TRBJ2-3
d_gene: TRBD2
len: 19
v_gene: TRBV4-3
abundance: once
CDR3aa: CASSQYYNPSGRTSDTQYF
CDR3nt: TGCGCCAGCAGCCAATACTATAATCCTAGCGGGAGAACTTCAGATACGCAGTATTTT

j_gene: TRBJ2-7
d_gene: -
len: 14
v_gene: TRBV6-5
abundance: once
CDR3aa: CASVRTPGSYEQYF
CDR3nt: TGTGCCAGCGTCAGGACACCAGGGTCCTACGAGCAGTACTTC

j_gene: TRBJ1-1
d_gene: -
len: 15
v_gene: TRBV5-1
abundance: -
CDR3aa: CASSLSAVLNTEAFF
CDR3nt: TGCGCCAGCAGCTTGTCCGCGGTCCTGAACACTGAAGCTTTCTTT

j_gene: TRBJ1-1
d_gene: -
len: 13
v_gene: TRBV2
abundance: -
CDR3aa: CASSEAGGTEAFF
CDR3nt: TGTGCCAGCAGTGAAGCTGGCGGCACTGAAGCTTTCTTT

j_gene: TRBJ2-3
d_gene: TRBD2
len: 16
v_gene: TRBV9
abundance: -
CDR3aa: CASSPGVLADTDTQYF
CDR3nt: TGTGCCAGCAGCCCAGGTGTACTAGCGGACACAGATACGCAGTATTTT

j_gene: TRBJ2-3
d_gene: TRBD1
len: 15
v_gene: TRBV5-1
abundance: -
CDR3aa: CASTRSQGTTDTQYF
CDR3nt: TGCGCCAGCACCCGTTCACAGGGGACCACAGATACGCAGTATTTT

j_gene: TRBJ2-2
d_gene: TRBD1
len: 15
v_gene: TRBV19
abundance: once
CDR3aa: CASSSQTGSTGELFF
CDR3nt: TGTGCCAGTAGTAGCCAGACAGGGTCCACCGGGGAGCTGTTTTTT

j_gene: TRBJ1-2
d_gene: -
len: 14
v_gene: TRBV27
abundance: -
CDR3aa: CASSFSGINYGYTF
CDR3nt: TGTGCCAGCAGTTTTTCCGGGATTAACTATGGCTACACCTTC

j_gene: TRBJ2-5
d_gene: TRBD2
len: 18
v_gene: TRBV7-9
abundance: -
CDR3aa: CASSIGTSGTLGQETQYF
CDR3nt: TGTGCCAGCAGCATCGGGACTAGCGGGACCCTGGGGCAAGAGACCCAGTACTTC

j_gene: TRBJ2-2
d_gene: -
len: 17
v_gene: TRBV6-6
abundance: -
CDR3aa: CASSPGLGLGDTGELFF
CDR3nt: TGTGCCAGCAGTCCCGGTCTCGGCCTCGGGGACACCGGGGAGCTGTTTTTT

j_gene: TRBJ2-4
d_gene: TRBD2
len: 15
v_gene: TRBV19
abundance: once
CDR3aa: CASMGTRLAKNIQYF
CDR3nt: TGTGCCAGTATGGGGACTAGGTTAGCCAAAAACATTCAGTACTTC

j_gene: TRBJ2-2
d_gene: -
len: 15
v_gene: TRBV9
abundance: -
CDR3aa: CASSIDLQYTGELFF
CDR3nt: TGTGCCAGCAGCATAGACTTGCAGTACACCGGGGAGCTGTTTTTT

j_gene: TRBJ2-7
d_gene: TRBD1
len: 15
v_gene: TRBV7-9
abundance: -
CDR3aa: CASTNTGTGGIKQYF
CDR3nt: TGTGCCAGCACCAACACCGGGACAGGGGGCATAAAGCAGTACTTC

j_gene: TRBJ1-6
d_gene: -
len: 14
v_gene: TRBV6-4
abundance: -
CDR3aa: CASSIEMDNSPLHF
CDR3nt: TGTGCCAGCAGTATTGAGATGGATAATTCACCCCTCCACTTT

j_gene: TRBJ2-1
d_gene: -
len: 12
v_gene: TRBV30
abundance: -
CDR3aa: CAWTRSGPVPFF
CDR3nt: TGTGCCTGGACCAGAAGCGGGCCAGTTCCGTTCTTC

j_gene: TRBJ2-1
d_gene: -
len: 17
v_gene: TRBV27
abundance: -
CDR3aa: CASRPQQTVPMYNEQFF
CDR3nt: TGTGCCAGCAGACCACAACAAACAGTGCCGATGTACAATGAGCAGTTCTTC

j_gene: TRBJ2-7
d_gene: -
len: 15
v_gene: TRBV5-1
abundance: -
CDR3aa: CASSLVGTLDYEQYF
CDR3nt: TGCGCCAGCAGCTTGGTGGGGACCTTAGACTACGAGCAGTACTTC

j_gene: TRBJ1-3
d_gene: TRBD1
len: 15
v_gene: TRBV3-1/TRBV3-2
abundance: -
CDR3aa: CASSRDRALGNTIYF
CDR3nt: TGTGCCAGCAGCCGGGACAGGGCGCTTGGAAACACCATATATTTT

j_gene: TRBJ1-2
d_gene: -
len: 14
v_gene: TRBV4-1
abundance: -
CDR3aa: CASSPREGPNGYTF
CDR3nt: TGCGCCAGCAGCCCCCGGGAGGGCCCCAATGGCTACACCTTC

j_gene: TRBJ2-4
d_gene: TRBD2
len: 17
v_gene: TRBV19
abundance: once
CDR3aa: CASSRASGRDAKNIQYF
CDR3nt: TGTGCCAGTAGTAGAGCTAGCGGGAGGGACGCCAAAAACATTCAGTACTTC

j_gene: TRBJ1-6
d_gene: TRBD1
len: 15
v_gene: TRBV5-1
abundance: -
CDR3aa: CASSSQDRGNSPLHF
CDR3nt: TGCGCCAGCAGCTCCCAAGACAGGGGCAATTCACCCCTCCACTTT

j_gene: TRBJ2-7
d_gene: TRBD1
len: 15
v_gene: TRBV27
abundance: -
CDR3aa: CASSLFGTGGYEQYF
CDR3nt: TGTGCCAGCAGTTTATTTGGGACAGGGGGATACGAGCAGTACTTC

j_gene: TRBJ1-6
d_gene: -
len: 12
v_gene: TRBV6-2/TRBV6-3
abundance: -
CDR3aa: CASSYANSPLHF
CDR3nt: TGTGCCAGCAGTTACGCGAATTCACCCCTCCACTTT

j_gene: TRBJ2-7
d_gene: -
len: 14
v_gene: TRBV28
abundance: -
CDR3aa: CASSFRQESYEQYF
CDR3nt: TGTGCCAGCAGCTTTCGACAGGAATCCTACGAGCAGTACTTC

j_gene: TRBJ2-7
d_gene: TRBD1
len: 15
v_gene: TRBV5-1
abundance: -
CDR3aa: CASSSQPGQGHEQYF
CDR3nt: TGCGCCAGCAGCTCACAGCCGGGACAGGGCCACGAGCAGTACTTC

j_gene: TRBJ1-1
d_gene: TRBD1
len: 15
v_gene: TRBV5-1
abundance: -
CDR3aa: CASSSRTGKNTEAFF
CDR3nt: TGCGCCAGCAGCTCCCGGACAGGGAAGAACACTGAAGCTTTCTTT

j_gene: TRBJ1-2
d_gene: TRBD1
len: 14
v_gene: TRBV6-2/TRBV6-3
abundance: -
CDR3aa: CASSPPGQLYGYTF
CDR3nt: TGTGCCAGCAGTCCCCCGGGACAGCTCTATGGCTACACCTTC

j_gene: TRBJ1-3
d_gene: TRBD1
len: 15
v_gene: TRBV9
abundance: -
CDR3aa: CASSVTGTSGNTIYF
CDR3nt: TGTGCCAGCAGCGTGACAGGGACCTCTGGAAACACCATATATTTT

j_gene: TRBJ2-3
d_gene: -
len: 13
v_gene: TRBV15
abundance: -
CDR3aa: CATSRDRRRERYF
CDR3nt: TGTGCCACCAGCAGAGATCGAAGACGGGAGAGGTATTTT

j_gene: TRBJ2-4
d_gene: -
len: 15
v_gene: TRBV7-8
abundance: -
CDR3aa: CASSFGTPPVRNQYF
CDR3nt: TGTGCCAGCAGCTTTGGGACGCCCCCCGTCCGGAATCAGTACTTC

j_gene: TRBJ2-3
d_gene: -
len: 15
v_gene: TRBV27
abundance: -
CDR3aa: CASSFRGVHTDTQYF
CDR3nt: TGTGCCAGCAGTTTCCGAGGGGTCCACACAGATACGCAGTATTTT

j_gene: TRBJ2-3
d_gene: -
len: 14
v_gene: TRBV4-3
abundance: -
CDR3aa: CASSQVTSTDTQYF
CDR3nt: TGCGCCAGCAGCCAAGTCACTAGCACAGATACGCAGTATTTT

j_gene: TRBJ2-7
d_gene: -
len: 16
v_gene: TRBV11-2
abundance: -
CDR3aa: CASSPLQRTTSYEQYF
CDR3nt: TGTGCCAGCAGCCCACTCCAGAGGACCACCTCCTACGAGCAGTACTTC